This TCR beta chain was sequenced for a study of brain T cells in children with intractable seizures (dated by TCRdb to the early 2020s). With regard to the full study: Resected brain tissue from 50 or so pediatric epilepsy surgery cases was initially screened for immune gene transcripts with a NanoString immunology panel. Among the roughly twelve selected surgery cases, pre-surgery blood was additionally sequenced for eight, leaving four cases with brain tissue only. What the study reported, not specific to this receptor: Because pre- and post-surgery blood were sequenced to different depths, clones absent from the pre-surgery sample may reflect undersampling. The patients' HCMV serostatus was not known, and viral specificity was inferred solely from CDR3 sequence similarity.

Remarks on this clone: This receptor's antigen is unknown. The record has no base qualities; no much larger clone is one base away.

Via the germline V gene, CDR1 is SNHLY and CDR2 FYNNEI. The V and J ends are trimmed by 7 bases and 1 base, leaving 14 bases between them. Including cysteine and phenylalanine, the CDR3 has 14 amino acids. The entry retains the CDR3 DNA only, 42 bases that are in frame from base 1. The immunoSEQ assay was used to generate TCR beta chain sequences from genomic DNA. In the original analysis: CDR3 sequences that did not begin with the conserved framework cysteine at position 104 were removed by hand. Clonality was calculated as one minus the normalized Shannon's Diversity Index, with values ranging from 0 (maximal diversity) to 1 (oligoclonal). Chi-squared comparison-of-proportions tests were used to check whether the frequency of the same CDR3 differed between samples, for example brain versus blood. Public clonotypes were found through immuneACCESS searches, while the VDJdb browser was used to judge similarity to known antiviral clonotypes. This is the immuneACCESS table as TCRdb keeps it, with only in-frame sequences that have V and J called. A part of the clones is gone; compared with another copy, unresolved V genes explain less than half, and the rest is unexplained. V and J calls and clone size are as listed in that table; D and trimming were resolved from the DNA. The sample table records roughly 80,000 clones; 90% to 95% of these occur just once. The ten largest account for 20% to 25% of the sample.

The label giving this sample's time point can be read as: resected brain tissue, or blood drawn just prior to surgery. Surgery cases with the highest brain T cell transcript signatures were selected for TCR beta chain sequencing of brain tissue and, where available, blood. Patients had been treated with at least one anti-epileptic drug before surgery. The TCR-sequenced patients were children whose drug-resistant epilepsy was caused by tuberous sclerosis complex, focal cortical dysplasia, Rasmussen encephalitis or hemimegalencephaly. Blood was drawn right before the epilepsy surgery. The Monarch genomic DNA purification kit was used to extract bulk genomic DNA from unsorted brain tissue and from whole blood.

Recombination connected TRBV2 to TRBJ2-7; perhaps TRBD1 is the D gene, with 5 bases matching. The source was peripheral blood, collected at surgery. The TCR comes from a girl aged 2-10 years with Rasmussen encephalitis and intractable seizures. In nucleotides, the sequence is TGTGCCAGCATTGAGACGACAGCGTCCTACGAGCAGTACTTC. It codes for CASIETTASYEQYF.